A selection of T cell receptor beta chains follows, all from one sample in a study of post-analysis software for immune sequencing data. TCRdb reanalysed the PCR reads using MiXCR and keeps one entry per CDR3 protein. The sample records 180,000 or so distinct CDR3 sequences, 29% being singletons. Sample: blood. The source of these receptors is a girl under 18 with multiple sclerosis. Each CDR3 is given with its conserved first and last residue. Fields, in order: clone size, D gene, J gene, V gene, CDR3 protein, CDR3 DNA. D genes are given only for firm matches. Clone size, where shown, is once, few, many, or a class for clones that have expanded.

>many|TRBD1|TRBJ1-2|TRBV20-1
CSAESTGAHYGYTF
TGCAGTGCCGAGAGCACAGGGGCCCACTATGGCTACACCTTC
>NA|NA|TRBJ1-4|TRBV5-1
CASSGQGMSGEELFF
TGCGCCAGCAGCGGCCAGGGGATGTCGGGTGAAGAACTGTTTTTT
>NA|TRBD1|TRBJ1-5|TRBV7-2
CASSFRTGEQPQHF
TGTGCCAGCAGCTTCAGGACAGGCGAACAGCCCCAGCATTTT
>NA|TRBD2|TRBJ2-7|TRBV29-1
CSATDRGGPYEQYF
TGCAGTGCTACGGACCGGGGGGGGCCCTACGAGCAGTACTTC
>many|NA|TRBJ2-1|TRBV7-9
CASSPRQNEQFF
TGTGCCAGCAGCCCCCGACAGAATGAGCAGTTCTTC
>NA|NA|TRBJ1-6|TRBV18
CASSPGGVDSPLHF
TGTGCCAGCTCACCAGGGGGGGTGGATTCACCCCTCCACTTT
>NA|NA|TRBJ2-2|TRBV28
CASTPPLGNTGELFF
TGTGCCAGCACCCCACCTTTGGGGAACACCGGGGAGCTGTTTTTT
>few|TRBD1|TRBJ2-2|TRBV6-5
CASRDRVSTGELFF
TGTGCCAGCCGGGACAGGGTATCCACCGGGGAGCTGTTTTTT
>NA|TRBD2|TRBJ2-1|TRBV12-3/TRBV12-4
CASARGGSYNEQFF
TGTGCCAGCGCCCGGGGGGGATCTTACAATGAGCAGTTCTTC
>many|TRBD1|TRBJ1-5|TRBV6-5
CASSPHQGATSNQPQHF
TGTGCCAGCAGTCCCCATCAGGGGGCAACGAGCAATCAGCCCCAGCATTTT
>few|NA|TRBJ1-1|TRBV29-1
CSVEDSLEGTEAFF
TGCAGCGTTGAAGACTCATTGGAAGGCACTGAAGCTTTCTTT
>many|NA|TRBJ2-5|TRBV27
CASSLLSSETQYF
TGTGCCAGCAGTTTACTATCCTCGGAGACCCAGTACTTC
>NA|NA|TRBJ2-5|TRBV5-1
CASSLLRGSQETQYF
TGCGCCAGCAGCTTGTTACGGGGATCACAAGAGACCCAGTACTTC
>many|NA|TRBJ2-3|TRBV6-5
CASSYSDPSTDTQYF
TGTGCCAGCAGTTACTCGGACCCAAGCACAGATACGCAGTATTTT
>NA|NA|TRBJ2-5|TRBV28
CASSGADGDQETQYF
TGTGCCAGCAGTGGAGCTGACGGAGACCAAGAGACCCAGTACTTC
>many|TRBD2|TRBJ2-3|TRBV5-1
CASSLGGGSTDTQYF
TGTGCCAGCAGCTTGGGGGGGGGAAGCACAGATACGCAGTATTTT
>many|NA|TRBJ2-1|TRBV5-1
CASSLENSYNEQFF
TGCGCCAGCAGCTTAGAAAACTCCTACAATGAGCAGTTCTTC
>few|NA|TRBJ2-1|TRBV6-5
CASRYGGVKNEQFF
TGTGCCAGCAGGTACGGAGGGGTGAAGAATGAGCAGTTCTTC
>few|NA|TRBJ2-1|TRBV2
CASSRPGGRENEQFF
TGTGCCAGCAGTCGACCGGGGGGCCGCGAAAATGAGCAGTTCTTC
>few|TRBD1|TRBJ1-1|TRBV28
CASSEQGSWTEAFF
TGTGCCAGCAGTGAACAGGGGAGTTGGACTGAAGCTTTCTTT
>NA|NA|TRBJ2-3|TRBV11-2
CASSLAPGQKGADTQYF
TGTGCCAGCAGCTTAGCCCCGGGACAAAAGGGTGCAGATACGCAGTATTTT
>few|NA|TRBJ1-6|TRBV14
CASSQYSWASPLHF
TGTGCCAGCAGCCAATATAGTTGGGCTTCACCCCTCCACTTT
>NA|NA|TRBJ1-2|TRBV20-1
CSARGFSFYGYTF
TGCAGTGCTAGAGGGTTTAGTTTCTATGGCTACACCTTC
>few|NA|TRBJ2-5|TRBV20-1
CSASARTYETQYF
TGCAGTGCTAGTGCCAGGACCTACGAGACCCAGTACTTC
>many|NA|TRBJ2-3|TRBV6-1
CASTTGLMDPDTQYF
TGTGCCAGCACCACGGGACTCATGGACCCAGATACGCAGTATTTT
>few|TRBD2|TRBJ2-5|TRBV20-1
CSARGLGLAGEKETQYF
TGCAGTGCTAGGGGACTCGGACTAGCGGGGGAAAAAGAGACCCAGTACTTC
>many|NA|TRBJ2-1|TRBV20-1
CSARDRTKTQNEQFF
TGCAGTGCTAGGGATAGAACAAAAACTCAGAATGAGCAGTTCTTC
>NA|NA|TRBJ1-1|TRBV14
CASSPSRGWKNTEAFF
TGTGCCAGCAGCCCTAGTCGGGGGTGGAAGAACACTGAAGCTTTCTTT
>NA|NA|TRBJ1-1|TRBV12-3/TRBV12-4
CASSSGAGTEAFF
TGTGCTAGCAGTTCTGGGGCGGGCACTGAAGCTTTCTTT
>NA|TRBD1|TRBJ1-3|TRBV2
CASSSGTGGNTIYF
TGTGCCAGCAGTTCCGGGACAGGGGGAAACACCATATATTTT
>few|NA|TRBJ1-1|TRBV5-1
CASSSGGGMNTEAFF
TGCGCCAGCAGCTCCGGCGGGGGCATGAACACTGAAGCTTTCTTT
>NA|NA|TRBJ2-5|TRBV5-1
CATGSGQQQETQYF
TGCGCCACTGGCTCAGGACAGCAACAAGAGACCCAGTACTTC
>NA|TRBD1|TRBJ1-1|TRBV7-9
CASSPRDRGIYTEAFF
TGTGCCAGCAGCCCCCGGGACAGGGGTATTTACACTGAAGCTTTCTTT
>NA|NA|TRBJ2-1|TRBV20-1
CSARDGSTGPTYEQFF
TGCAGTGCTAGAGATGGGTCGACTGGCCCAACGTATGAGCAGTTCTTC
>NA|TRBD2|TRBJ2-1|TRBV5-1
CASSTSGRSYNEQFF
TGCGCCAGCAGCACTAGCGGGAGGAGCTACAATGAGCAGTTCTTC
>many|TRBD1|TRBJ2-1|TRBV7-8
CASSLADRGPYNEQFF
TGTGCCAGCAGCTTAGCGGACAGGGGGCCCTACAATGAGCAGTTCTTC
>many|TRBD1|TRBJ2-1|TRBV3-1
CASSQGDRGNEQFF
TGTGCCAGCAGCCAAGGGGACAGGGGGAATGAGCAGTTCTTC
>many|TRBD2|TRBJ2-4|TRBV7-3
CASSSLGGGDIQYF
TGTGCCAGCAGCTCCCTTGGGGGGGGAGACATTCAGTACTTC
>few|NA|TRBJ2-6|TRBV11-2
CVSSLGSGSGANVLTF
TGTGTCAGCAGCTTAGGCTCTGGATCTGGGGCCAACGTCCTGACTTTC
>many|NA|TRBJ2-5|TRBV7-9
CASSARPQYF
TGTGCCAGCAGCGCCCGCCCGCAGTACTTC
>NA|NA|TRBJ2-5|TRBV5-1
CASSLGNEQYF
TGCGCCAGCAGCTTGGGTAATGAGCAGTACTTC
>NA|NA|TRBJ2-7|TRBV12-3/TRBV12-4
CASSPDGGTYNEQYF
TGTGCCAGCAGTCCCGACGGAGGGACCTACAATGAGCAGTACTTC
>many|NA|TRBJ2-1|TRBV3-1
CASSQGRGRDEQFF
TGTGCCAGCAGCCAAGGGAGGGGTAGGGATGAGCAGTTCTTC
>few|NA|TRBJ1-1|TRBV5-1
CASSWGRQPNTEAFF
TGCGCCAGCAGCTGGGGGCGACAGCCAAACACTGAAGCTTTCTTT
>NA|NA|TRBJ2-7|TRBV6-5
CASGQLYYEQYF
TGTGCCAGCGGTCAGTTGTACTACGAGCAGTACTTC
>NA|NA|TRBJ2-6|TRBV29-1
CSAATRSGANVRTF
TGCAGCGCCGCGACTAGGTCCGGGGCCAACGTCCGGACTTTC
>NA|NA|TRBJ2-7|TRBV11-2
CASSLRQVIFYEQYF
TGTGCCAGCAGCTTACGACAGGTTATATTCTACGAGCAGTACTTC
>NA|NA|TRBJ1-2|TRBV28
CASTRGRLRGYTF
TGTGCCAGCACCCGGGGGAGGCTCCGAGGCTACACCTTC